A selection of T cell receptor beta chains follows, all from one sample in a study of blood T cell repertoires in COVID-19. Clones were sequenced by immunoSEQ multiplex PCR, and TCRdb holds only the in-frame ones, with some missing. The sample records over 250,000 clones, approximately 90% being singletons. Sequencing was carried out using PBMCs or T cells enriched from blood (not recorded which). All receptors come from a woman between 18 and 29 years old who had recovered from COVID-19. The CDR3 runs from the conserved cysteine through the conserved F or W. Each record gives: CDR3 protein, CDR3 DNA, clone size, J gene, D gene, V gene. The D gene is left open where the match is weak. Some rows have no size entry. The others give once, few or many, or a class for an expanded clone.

CASSFSGEETNEKLFF,TGTGCCAGCAGCTTTTCAGGGGAAGAAACTAATGAAAAACTGTTTTTT,-,TRBJ1-4,-,TRBV13
CASSERQRTNSPLHF,TGTGCCAGCAGTGAAAGACAGCGAACAAATTCACCCCTCCACTTT,-,TRBJ1-6,-,TRBV2
CASSRSQDRGFEAFF,TGTGCCAGCAGCCGCTCTCAGGACAGGGGATTTGAAGCTTTCTTT,-,TRBJ1-1,TRBD1,TRBV16
CASSPRGQLSYNEQFF,TGTGCCAGCAGCCCCAGAGGACAGCTATCCTACAATGAGCAGTTCTTC,-,TRBJ2-1,-,TRBV7-2
CASSLRLAGVGNEQFF,TGCGCCAGCAGCTTACGACTAGCGGGAGTCGGAAATGAGCAGTTCTTC,-,TRBJ2-1,TRBD2,TRBV4-3
CASSLGNRGVTEAFF,TGCGCCAGCAGCTTGGGGAACAGGGGAGTCACTGAAGCTTTCTTT,-,TRBJ1-1,TRBD1,TRBV5-1
CASSQGAGVTPLHF,TGCGCCAGCAGCCAAGGGGCGGGAGTGACACCCCTCCACTTT,-,TRBJ1-6,-,TRBV4-1
CASSNTPGDTEAFF,TGTGCCAGTAGTAACACTCCGGGGGACACTGAAGCTTTCTTT,-,TRBJ1-1,-,TRBV19
CASSSAGGGLGNTIYF,TGTGCCAGCAGCTCCGCGGGGGGAGGGCTCGGAAACACCATATATTTT,-,TRBJ1-3,-,TRBV5-6
CASSEDSGTALYEQYF,TGTGCCAGCAGTGAGGATTCCGGGACAGCACTCTACGAGCAGTACTTC,-,TRBJ2-7,TRBD1,TRBV11-2
CSVGQGIDTQYF,TGCAGCGTTGGTCAGGGGATCGATACGCAGTATTTT,-,TRBJ2-3,-,TRBV29-1
CASGLNYNEQFF,TGTGCCAGTGGACTCAACTACAATGAGCAGTTCTTC,-,TRBJ2-1,-,TRBV13
CASSLFEGAYNEQFF,TGTGCCAGCAGTTTATTCGAGGGCGCCTACAATGAGCAGTTCTTC,-,TRBJ2-1,-,TRBV28
CASSFSGIKANEKLFF,TGTGCCAGCAGTTTTTCAGGGATCAAAGCTAATGAAAAACTGTTTTTT,-,TRBJ1-4,-,TRBV28
CAWRRSLNTDTQYF,TGTGCCTGGAGACGGTCCTTAAACACAGATACGCAGTATTTT,-,TRBJ2-3,-,TRBV30
CASSIGTPRTGELFF,TGTGCCAGTAGTATCGGGACACCCAGGACCGGGGAGCTGTTTTTT,few,TRBJ2-2,-,TRBV19
CASSLSHGTGGETQYF,TGTGCCAGCAGCTTATCCCATGGGACCGGAGGGGAGACCCAGTACTTC,-,TRBJ2-5,-,TRBV7-2
CASSKVEGGYGYTF,TGTGCCAGTAGTAAAGTGGAGGGAGGCTATGGCTACACCTTC,few,TRBJ1-2,-,TRBV19
CASSQGSRDSYGYTF,TGTGCCAGCAGTCAGGGTTCACGGGACTCCTATGGCTACACCTTC,once,TRBJ1-2,-,TRBV3-1/TRBV3-2
CASSRQKSNTEAFF,TGTGCCAGCAGCAGACAGAAATCCAACACTGAAGCTTTCTTT,-,TRBJ1-1,-,TRBV16
CASSYPRTSSYEQYF,TGTGCCAGCAGTTACCCCCGGACTAGCTCCTACGAGCAGTACTTC,-,TRBJ2-7,TRBD2,TRBV6-2/TRBV6-3
CASSYSDQGDTQYF,TGTGCCAGCAGTTACTCCGACCAGGGAGATACGCAGTATTTT,once,TRBJ2-3,-,TRBV6-5
CASILRTGVKYEQYF,TGTGCCAGCATACTACGGACAGGGGTCAAATACGAGCAGTACTTC,-,TRBJ2-7,-,TRBV21-1
CASQWASLGTVGELFF,TGTGCCAGTCAGTGGGCTAGCTTGGGCACGGTCGGGGAGCTGTTTTTT,-,TRBJ2-2,-,TRBV19
CSPPRRWGRGTYEQYF,TGCAGCCCTCCTCGTCGGTGGGGGCGAGGTACCTACGAGCAGTACTTC,-,TRBJ2-7,-,TRBV29-1
CASSPPLAGQETQYF,TGTGCCAGCAGCCCCCCCCTAGCGGGACAAGAGACCCAGTACTTC,-,TRBJ2-5,TRBD2,TRBV7-9
CASSPHRGVDTEAFF,TGTGCCAGCAGCCCACACAGGGGAGTCGACACTGAAGCTTTCTTT,few,TRBJ1-1,TRBD1,TRBV7-3
CASSFGGTGRNGYTF,TGTGCCAGCAGTTTTGGAGGGACAGGGCGGAATGGCTACACCTTC,-,TRBJ1-2,TRBD1,TRBV28
CASSSTGYGTDTQYF,TGTGCCAGCAGCTCGACAGGGTATGGTACGGATACGCAGTATTTT,few,TRBJ2-3,TRBD1,TRBV11-2
CASSLGTGSSYNEQFF,TGCGCCAGCAGCTTGGGAACGGGGAGCTCCTACAATGAGCAGTTCTTC,-,TRBJ2-1,-,TRBV5-1
CASRPTGDLGTEAFF,TGTGCCAGCAGACCGACAGGGGATCTGGGCACTGAAGCTTTCTTT,-,TRBJ1-1,TRBD1,TRBV6-5
CASSSDRDNEQFF,TGTGCCAGCAGTTCGGACAGGGACAATGAGCAGTTCTTC,-,TRBJ2-1,TRBD1,TRBV6-4
CASSTSGDTEAFF,TGTGCCAGTAGTACCAGTGGTGACACTGAAGCTTTCTTT,-,TRBJ1-1,-,TRBV19
CSVAGQSSGANVLTF,TGCAGCGTGGCGGGACAGAGCTCTGGGGCCAACGTCCTGACTTTC,-,TRBJ2-6,-,TRBV29-1
CASSPTGYEQYF,TGTGCCAGCAGCCCCACCGGCTACGAGCAGTACTTC,-,TRBJ2-7,-,TRBV12-3/TRBV12-4
CASSPFSGIYNEQFF,TGTGCCAGCAGTCCCTTTAGCGGGATCTACAATGAGCAGTTCTTC,-,TRBJ2-1,TRBD2,TRBV27
CASSPDTFGNQPQHF,TGCGCCAGCAGCCCGGACACCTTTGGTAATCAGCCCCAGCATTTT,-,TRBJ1-5,-,TRBV5-1
CASSSYRDRVGYTF,TGTGCCAGCAGCTCTTACCGGGACAGGGTTGGCTACACCTTC,-,TRBJ1-2,TRBD1,TRBV7-2
CASSQSSRGYTEAFF,TGCGCCAGCAGTCAATCGTCGAGAGGTTACACTGAAGCTTTCTTT,-,TRBJ1-1,-,TRBV23-1
CASSLGQGAYNSPLHF,TGTGCCAGCAGCCTGGGACAGGGGGCCTATAATTCACCCCTCCACTTT,-,TRBJ1-6,TRBD1,TRBV3-1/TRBV3-2
CASRPGQGWTEAFF,TGTGCCAGCAGGCCAGGACAGGGATGGACTGAAGCTTTCTTT,-,TRBJ1-1,TRBD1,TRBV7-2
CASSSVAGEEQYF,TGTGCCAGCAGCTCGGTGGCGGGAGAAGAGCAGTACTTC,once,TRBJ2-7,TRBD2,TRBV9
CASSYTGGWGGELFF,TGCGCCAGCAGCTACACAGGGGGCTGGGGCGGGGAGCTGTTTTTT,once,TRBJ2-2,TRBD1,TRBV4-1
CASKTGLHSPLHF,TGTGCCAGCAAGACAGGGCTGCATTCACCCCTCCACTTT,-,TRBJ1-6,TRBD1,TRBV2
CASSATTGQGGIALHF,TGTGCCAGCAGCGCCACCACCGGACAGGGGGGTATTGCCCTCCACTTT,-,TRBJ1-6,TRBD1,TRBV9
CASSLGQGPNEKLFF,TGCGCCAGCAGCTTGGGACAGGGGCCTAATGAAAAACTGTTTTTT,-,TRBJ1-4,TRBD1,TRBV5-1
CASSVSGQGPMVDGYTF,TGTGCCAGCAGCGTGAGCGGACAGGGACCTATGGTAGATGGCTACACCTTC,once,TRBJ1-2,TRBD1,TRBV9
CASSVYGGETEAFF,TGTGCCAGCAGCGTATACGGGGGGGAAACTGAAGCTTTCTTT,-,TRBJ1-1,-,TRBV7-2
CASSFTGWRETQYF,TGTGCCAGCAGTTTTACAGGGTGGAGAGAGACCCAGTACTTC,-,TRBJ2-5,-,TRBV28
CASSADRANYGYTF,TGTGCCAGCAGCGCGGACAGAGCTAACTATGGCTACACCTTC,-,TRBJ1-2,-,TRBV28
CASSRGPSFLLAGESGDIQYF,TGCGCCAGCAGCCGGGGGCCATCTTTCCTACTAGCGGGAGAGTCTGGCGACATTCAGTACTTC,-,TRBJ2-4,TRBD2,TRBV4-3
CASSGTGTGVYEQYF,TGTGCCAGCAGCGGAACCGGGACAGGGGTATACGAGCAGTACTTC,-,TRBJ2-7,TRBD1,TRBV5-6
CASSLVGLAGFYNEQFF,TGTGCCAGCAGCTTAGTCGGACTAGCGGGATTTTACAATGAGCAGTTCTTC,-,TRBJ2-1,TRBD2,TRBV7-6
CASTRRGWVEAFF,TGTGCCAGCACCCGAAGGGGGTGGGTTGAAGCTTTCTTT,-,TRBJ1-1,-,TRBV28
CASSDDRFRNQPQHF,TGTGCCAGCAGCGATGACAGATTTCGCAATCAGCCCCAGCATTTT,-,TRBJ1-5,-,TRBV6-5